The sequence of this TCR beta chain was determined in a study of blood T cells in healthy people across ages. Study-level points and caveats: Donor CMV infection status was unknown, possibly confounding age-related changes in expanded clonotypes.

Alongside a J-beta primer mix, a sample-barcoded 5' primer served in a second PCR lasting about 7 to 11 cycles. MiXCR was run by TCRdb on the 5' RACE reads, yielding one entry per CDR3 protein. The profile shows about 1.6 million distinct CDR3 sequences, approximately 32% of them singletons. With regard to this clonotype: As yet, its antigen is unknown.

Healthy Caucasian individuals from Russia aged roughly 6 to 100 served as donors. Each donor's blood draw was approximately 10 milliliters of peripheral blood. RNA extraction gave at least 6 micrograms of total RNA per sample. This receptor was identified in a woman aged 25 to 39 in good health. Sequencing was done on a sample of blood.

The CDR3 nucleotides read TGTGCCAGCAGCCCGGCAGCATTGGAGGCCCCTGAAGCTTTCTTT. Translated: CASSPAALEAPEAFF. The rearrangement joins TRBV11-1 to TRBJ1-1; no definite D call. Trimming took off 5 bases at V and 6 bases at J, with 19 bases between the two ends. Germline CDR1 and CDR2: SGHAT and FQDESV (reference sequence). The CDR3 loop spans 15 amino acids.